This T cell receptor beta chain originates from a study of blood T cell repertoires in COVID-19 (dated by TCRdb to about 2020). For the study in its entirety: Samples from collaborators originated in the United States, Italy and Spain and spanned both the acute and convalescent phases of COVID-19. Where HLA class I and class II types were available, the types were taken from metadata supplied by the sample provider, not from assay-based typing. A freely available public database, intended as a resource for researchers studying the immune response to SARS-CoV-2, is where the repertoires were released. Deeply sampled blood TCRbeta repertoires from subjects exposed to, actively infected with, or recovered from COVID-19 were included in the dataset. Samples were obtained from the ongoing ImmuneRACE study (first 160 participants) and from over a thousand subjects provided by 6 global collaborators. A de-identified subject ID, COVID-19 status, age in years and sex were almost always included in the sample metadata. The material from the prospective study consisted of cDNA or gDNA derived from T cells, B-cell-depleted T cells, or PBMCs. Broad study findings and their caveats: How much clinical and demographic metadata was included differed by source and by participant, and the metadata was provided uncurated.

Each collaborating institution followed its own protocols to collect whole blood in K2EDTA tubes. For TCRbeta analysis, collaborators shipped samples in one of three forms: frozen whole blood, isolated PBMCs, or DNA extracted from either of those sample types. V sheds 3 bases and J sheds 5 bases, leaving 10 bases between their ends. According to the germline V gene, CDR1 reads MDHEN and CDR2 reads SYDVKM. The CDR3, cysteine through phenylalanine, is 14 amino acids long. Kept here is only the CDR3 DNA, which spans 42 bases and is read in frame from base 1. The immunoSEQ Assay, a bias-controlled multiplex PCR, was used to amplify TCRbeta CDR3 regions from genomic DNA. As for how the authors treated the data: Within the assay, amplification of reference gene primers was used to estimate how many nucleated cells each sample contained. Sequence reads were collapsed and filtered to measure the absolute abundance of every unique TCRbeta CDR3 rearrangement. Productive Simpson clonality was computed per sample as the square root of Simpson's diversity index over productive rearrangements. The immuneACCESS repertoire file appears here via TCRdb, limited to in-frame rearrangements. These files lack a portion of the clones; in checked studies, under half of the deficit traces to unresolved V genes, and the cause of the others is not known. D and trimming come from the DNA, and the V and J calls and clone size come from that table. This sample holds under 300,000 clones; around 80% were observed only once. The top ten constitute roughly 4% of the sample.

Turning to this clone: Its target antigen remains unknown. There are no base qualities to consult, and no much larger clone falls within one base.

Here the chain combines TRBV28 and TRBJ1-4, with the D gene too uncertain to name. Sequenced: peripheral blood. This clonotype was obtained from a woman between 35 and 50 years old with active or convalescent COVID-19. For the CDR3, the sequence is CASSFPQANEKLFF. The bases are TGTGCCAGCAGTTTTCCTCAGGCGAATGAAAAACTGTTTTTT.